Described below is a single T cell receptor beta chain sequence and its context. Its target is unknown. The CDR3 is made up of 16 amino acids. V shed 0 bases and J shed 4 bases, with 16 bases lying between them. Germline V gene sequence: CDR1 SGDLS, CDR2 YYNGEE. This sample is drawn from a study of cytomegalovirus exposure and HLA in healthy donors. Measured with immunoSEQ multiplex PCR; TCRdb has only the in-frame clones, and not every one. Of 150,000 to 170,000 clones listed, about 86% are singletons. The study, taken as a whole, reports: Reportedly, cytomegalovirus status was diagnosed with high sensitivity and specificity. The authors enumerated 150 to 200 TCR beta chains as linked to cytomegalovirus.

The clonotype comes from a human donor in good health. Material: PBMCs. The J gene is TRBJ1-1, the V gene TRBV9; D possibly corresponds to TRBD1 (6 bases). The CDR3 region has the DNA TGTGCCAGCAGCGTAGGAGGGGGGGCGGGAGGCACTGAAGCTTTCTTT. Amino acid sequence: CASSVGGGAGGTEAFF.